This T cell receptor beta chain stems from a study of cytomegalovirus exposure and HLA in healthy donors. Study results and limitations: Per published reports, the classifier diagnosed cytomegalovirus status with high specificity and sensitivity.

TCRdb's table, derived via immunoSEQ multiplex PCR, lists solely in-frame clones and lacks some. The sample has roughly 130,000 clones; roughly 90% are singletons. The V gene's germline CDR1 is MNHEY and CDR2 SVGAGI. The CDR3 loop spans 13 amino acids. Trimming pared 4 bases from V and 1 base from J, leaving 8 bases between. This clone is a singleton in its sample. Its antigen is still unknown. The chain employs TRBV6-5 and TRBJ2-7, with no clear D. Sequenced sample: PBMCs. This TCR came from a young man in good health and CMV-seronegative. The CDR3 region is CASSSGVSYEQYF. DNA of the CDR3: TGTGCCAGCAGTTCAGGTGTTTCCTACGAGCAGTACTTC.